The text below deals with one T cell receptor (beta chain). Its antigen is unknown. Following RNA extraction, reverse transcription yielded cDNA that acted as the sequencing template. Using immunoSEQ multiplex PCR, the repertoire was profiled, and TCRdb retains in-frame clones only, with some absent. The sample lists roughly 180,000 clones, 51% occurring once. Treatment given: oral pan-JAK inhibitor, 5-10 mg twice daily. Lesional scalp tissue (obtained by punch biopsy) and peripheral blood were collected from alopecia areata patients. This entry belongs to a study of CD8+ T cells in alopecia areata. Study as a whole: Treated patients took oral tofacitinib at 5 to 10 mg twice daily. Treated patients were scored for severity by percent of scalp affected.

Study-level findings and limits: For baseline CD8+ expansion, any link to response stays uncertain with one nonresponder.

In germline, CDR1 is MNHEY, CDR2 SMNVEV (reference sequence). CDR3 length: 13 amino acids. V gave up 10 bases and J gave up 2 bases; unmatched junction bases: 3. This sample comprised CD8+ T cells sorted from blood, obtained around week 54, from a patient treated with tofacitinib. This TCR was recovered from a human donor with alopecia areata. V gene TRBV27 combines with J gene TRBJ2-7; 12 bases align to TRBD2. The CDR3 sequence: CATGLAGTYEQYF. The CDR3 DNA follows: TGTGCCACCGGACTAGCGGGGACCTACGAGCAGTACTTC.